This T cell receptor beta chain was documented in a study of shared clonotypes between healthy human individuals. Clones were read by immunoSEQ multiplex PCR, and TCRdb kept only the in-frame ones, dropping some. The sample carries about 680,000 clones, less than 80% recorded once. The study, taken as a whole, reports: Naive CD4 clonotypes overlapped across a handful of donors at approximately 5.5%. Incomplete sequencing of sorted subsets was indicated by rarefaction despite large depth.

Concerning this clone: Its antigen is currently unknown.

With V trimmed by 5 bases and J by 4 bases, 14 bases remained unmatched. Germline V lookup: CDR1 SGHTA, CDR2 FQGNSA. CDR3 size: 17 residues. This TCR was sampled from a young woman in good health. This rearrangement joins TRBV7-2 to TRBJ1-2, with 9 bases aligning to TRBD1. The material sequenced was memory CD4+ T cells sorted from blood. The subset denotes: CD45RA-negative fraction. The CDR3 DNA sequence: TGTGCCAGCAGCCCTGCTGGGACAGGGTACGGTGGCTATGGCTACACCTTC. It codes for CASSPAGTGYGGYGYTF.